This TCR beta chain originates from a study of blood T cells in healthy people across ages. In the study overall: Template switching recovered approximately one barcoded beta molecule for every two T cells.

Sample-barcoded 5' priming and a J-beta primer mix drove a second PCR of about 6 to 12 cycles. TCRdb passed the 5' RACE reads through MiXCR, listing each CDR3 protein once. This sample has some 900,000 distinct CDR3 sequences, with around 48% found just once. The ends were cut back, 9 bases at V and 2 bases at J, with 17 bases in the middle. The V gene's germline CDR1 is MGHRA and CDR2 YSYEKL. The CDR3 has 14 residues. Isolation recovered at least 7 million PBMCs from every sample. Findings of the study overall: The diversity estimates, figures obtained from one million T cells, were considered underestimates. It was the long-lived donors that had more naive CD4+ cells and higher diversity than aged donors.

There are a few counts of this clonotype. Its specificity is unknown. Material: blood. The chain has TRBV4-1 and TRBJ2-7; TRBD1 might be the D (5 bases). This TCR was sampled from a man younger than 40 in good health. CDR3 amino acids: CARTGWGITYEQYF. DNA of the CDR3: TGCGCCAGAACCGGTTGGGGCATCACCTACGAGCAGTACTTC.